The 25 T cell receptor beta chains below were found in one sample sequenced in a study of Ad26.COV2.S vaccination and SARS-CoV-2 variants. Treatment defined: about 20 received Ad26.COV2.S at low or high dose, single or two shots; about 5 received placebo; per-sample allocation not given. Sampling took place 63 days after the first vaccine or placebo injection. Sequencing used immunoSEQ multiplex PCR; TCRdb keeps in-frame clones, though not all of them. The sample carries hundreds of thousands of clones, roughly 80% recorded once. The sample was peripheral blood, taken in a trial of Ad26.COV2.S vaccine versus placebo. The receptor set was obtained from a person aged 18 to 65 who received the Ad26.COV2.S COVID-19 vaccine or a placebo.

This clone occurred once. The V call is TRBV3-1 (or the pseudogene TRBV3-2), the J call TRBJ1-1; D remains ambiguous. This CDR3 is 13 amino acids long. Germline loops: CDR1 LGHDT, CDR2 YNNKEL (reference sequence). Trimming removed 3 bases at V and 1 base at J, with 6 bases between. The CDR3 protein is CASSQGWNTEAFF. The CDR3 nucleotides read TGTGCCAGCAGCCAGGGATGGAACACTGAAGCTTTCTTT.

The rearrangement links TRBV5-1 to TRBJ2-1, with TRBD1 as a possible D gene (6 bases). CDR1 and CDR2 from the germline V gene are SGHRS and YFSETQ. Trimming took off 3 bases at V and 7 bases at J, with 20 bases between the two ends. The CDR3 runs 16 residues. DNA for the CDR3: TGCGCCAGCAGCTCGTCGACAGGACTCGTAGGGAATGAGCAGTTCTTC. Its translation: CASSSSTGLVGNEQFF.

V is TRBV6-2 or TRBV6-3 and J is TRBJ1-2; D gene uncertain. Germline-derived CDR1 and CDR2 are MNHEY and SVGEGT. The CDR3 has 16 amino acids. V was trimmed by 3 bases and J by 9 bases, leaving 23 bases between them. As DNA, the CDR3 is TGTGCCAGCAGTTATAGTGGTCATGTTGTTGGAGGGAGCTACACCTTC. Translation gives CASSYSGHVVGGSYTF.

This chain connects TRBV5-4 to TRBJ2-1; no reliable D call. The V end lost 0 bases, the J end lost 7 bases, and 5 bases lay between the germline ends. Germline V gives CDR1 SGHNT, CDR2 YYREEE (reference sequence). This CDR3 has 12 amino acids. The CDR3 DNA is TGTGCCAGCAGCTTGGGGGTGAATGAGCAGTTCTTC. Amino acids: CASSLGVNEQFF.

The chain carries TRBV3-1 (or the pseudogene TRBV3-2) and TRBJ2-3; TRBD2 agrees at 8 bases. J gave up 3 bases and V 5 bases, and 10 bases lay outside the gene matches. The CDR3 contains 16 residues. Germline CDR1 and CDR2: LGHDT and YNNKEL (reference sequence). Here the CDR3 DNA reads TGTGCCAGCAGCATTCGGGAGGGGGTTACGACAGATACGCAGTATTTT. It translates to CASSIREGVTTDTQYF.

The CDR3 is CASSNRELDGYTF. CDR3 in DNA: TGTGCCAGTAGTAACAGGGAGTTAGATGGCTACACCTTC. This chain connects TRBV19 to TRBJ1-2, with a tentative D call TRBD1 (6 bases). Trimming stripped 4 bases from V and 6 bases from J, with 12 bases between. The CDR3 covers 13 residues. Germline V gives CDR1 LNHDA, CDR2 SQIVND (reference sequence).

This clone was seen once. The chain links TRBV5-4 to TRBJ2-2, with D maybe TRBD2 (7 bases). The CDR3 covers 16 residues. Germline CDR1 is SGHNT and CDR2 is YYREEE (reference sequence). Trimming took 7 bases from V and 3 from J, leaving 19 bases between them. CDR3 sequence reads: CASSPRGGVDTGELFF. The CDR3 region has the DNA TGTGCCAGCTCCCCCCGAGGGGGGGTTGACACCGGGGAGCTGTTTTTT. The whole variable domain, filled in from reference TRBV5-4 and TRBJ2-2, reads ETGVTQSPTHLIKTRGQQVTLRCSSQSGHNTVSWYQQALGQGPQFIFQYYREEENGRGNFPPRFSGLQFPNYSSELNVNALELDDSALYLCASSPRGGVDTGELFFGEGSRLTVL.

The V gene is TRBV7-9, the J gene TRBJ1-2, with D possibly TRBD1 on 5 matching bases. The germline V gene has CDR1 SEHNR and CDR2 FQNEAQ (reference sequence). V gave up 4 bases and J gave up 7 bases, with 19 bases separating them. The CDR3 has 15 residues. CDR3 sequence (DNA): TGTGCCAGCAGCTCTCCGGAGACAGCCCGTAGTGGCTACACCTTC. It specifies CASSSPETARSGYTF.

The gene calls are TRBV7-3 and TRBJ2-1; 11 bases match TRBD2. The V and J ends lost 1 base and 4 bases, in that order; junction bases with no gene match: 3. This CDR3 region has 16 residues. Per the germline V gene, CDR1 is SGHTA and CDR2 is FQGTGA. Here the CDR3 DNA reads TGTGCCAGCAGCTTAATAGCGGGAGGGTCGTACAATGAGCAGTTCTTC. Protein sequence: CASSLIAGGSYNEQFF.

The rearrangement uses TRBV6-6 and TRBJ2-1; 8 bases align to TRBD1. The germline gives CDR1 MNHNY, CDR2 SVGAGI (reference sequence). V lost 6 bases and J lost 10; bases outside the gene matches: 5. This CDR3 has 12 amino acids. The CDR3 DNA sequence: TGTGCCAGCAGGATCGACAGGGGCGAGCAGTTCTTC. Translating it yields CASRIDRGEQFF.

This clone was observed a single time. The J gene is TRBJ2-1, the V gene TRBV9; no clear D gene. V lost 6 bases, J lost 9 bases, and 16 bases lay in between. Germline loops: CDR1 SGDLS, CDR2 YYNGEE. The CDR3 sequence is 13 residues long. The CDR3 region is CASTQTVYGEQFF. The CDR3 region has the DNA TGTGCCAGCACCCAGACTGTTTACGGTGAGCAGTTCTTC. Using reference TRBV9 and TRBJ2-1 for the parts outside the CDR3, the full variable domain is DSGVTQTPKHLITATGQRVTLRCSPRSGDLSVYWYQQSLDQGLQFLIQYYNGEERAKGNILERFSAQQFPDLHSELNLSSLELGDSALYFCASTQTVYGEQFFGPGTRLTVL.

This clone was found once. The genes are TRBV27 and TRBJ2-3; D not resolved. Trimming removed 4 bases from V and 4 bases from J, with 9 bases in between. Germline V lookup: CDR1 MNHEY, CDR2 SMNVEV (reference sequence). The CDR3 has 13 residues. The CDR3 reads CASSSPPADTQYF. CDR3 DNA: TGTGCCAGCAGTTCTCCTCCGGCAGATACGCAGTATTTT.

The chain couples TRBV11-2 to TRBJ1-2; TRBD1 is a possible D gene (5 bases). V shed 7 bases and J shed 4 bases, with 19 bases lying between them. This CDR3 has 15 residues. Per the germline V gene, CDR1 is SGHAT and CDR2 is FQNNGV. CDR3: CASIEGPTLPYGYTF. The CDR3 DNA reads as TGTGCCAGCATCGAGGGGCCCACTTTACCCTATGGCTACACCTTC.

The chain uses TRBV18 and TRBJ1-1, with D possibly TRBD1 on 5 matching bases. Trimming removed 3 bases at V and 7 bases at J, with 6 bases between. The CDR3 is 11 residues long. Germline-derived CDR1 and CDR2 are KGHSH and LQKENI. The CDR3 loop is CASSPQGEAFF. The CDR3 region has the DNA TGTGCCAGCTCACCCCAGGGTGAAGCTTTCTTT. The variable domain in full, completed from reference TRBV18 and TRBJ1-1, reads NAGVMQNPRHLVRRRGQEARLRCSPMKGHSHVYWYRQLPEEGLKFMVYLQKENIIDESGMPKERFSAEFPKEGPSILRIQQVVRGDSAAYFCASSPQGEAFFGQGTRLTVV.

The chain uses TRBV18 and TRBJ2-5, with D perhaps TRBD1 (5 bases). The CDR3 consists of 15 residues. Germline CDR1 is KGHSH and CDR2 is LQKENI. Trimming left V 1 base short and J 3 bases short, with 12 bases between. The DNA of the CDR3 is TGTGCCAGCTCACCACTGACAGTTGGAAAAGAGACCCAGTACTTC. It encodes CASSPLTVGKETQYF.

The CDR3 protein is CSVRIGGTEAFF. The CDR3 coding sequence is TGCAGCGTCAGAATCGGGGGGACTGAAGCTTTCTTT. The V call is TRBV29-1, the J call TRBJ1-1; a possible D gene is TRBD1 (5 bases). Trimming stripped 6 bases from V and 5 bases from J, with 13 bases between. Germline CDR1 reads SQVTM; CDR2 reads ANQGSEA. This CDR3 is built from 12 residues.

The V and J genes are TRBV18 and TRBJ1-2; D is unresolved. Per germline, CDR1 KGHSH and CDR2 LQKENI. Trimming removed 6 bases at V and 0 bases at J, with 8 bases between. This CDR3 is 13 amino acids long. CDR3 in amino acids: CASSENPNYGYTF. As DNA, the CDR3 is TGTGCCAGCTCGGAAAATCCTAACTATGGCTACACCTTC.

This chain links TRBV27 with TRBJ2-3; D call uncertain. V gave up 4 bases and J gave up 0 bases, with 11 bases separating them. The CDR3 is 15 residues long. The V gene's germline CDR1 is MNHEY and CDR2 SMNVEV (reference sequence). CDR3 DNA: TGTGCCAGCAGTTGGATTGGGCGGAGCACAGATACGCAGTATTTT. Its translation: CASSWIGRSTDTQYF.

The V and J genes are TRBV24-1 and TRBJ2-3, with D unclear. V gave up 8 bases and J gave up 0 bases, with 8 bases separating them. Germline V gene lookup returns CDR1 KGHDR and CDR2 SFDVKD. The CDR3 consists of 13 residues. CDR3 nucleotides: TGTGCCACCAAAGGGATTAGCACAGATACGCAGTATTTT. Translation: CATKGISTDTQYF.

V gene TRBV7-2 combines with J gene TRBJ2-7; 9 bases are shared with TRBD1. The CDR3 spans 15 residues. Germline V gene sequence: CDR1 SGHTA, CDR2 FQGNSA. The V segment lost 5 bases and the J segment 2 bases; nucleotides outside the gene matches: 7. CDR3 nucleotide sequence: TGTGCCAGCAGCCAGGGACAGGGAGCGGCCTACGAGCAGTACTTC. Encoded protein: CASSQGQGAAYEQYF.

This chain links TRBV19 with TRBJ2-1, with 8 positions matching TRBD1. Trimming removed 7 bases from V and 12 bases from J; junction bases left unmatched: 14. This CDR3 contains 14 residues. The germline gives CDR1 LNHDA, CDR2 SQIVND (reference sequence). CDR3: CASTGQGAPFWQFF. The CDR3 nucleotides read TGTGCCAGTACTGGGCAGGGGGCCCCTTTTTGGCAGTTCTTC.

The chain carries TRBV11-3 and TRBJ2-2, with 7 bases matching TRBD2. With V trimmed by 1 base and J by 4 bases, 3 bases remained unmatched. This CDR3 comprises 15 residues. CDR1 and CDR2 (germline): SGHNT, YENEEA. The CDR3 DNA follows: TGTGCCAGCAGCTTAGTCGGGGGGAGCACCGGGGAGCTGTTTTTT. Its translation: CASSLVGGSTGELFF.

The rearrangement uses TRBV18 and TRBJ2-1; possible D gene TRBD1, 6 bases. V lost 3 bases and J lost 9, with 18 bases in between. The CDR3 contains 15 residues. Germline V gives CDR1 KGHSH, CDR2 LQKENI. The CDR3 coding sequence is TGTGCCAGCTCACCGAATGTAGGGACAAGGACTGAGCAGTTCTTC. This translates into CASSPNVGTRTEQFF.

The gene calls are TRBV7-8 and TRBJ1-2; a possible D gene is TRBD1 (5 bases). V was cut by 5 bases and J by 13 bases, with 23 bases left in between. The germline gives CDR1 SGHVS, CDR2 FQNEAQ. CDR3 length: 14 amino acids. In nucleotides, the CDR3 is TGTGCCAGCAGCCCAGGGTTCGTGGGCGGGTCCGTCACCTTC. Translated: CASSPGFVGGSVTF. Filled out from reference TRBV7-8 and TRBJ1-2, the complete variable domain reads GAGVSQSPRYKVAKRGQDVALRCDPISGHVSLFWYQQALGQGPEFLTYFQNEAQLDKSGLPSDRFFAERPEGSVSTLKIQRTQQEDSAVYLCASSPGFVGGSVTFGSGTRLTVV.

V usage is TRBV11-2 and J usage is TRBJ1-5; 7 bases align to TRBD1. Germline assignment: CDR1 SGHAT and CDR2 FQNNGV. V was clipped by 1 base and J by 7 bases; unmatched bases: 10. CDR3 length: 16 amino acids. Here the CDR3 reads CASSLVVGARGQPQHF. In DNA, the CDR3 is TGTGCCAGCAGCTTAGTCGTAGGGGCCAGGGGGCAGCCCCAGCATTTT.